This entry is about one T cell receptor (beta chain). The antigen is not known. Unmatched junction bases numbered 9, after V lost 8 bases and J lost 4 bases. CDR3 size: 16 residues. Germline loops: CDR1 KGHSH, CDR2 LQKENI. The data stem from a study of spatial heterogeneity in lung cancer. As for the study in general: More than 8.5 raw reads, on average, carried each unique TCR and UMI combination.

Unique molecular identifiers tagged every individual TCR cDNA molecule. In TCRdb, the 5' RACE reads were re-called with MiXCR into one record per CDR3 protein. The sample contains roughly 39,000 distinct CDR3 sequences, approximately 6.9% of which appear only once. Study-wide results and caveats: Ubiquitous expanded tumor TCRs were observed in blood more at resection than follow-up.

Stated time point: sample taken at primary tumor resection. Unsorted tumor, nontumor lung tissue or cryopreserved PBMC supplied the whole RNA. Samples were obtained from some 70 donors, all untreated early-stage non-small cell lung cancer patients. V gene TRBV18 combines with J gene TRBJ2-3, with TRBD2 matching 13 bases. The TCR originated in a female donor with early-stage non-small cell lung cancer. This material consisted of PBMCs, taken at surgery. The CDR3 bases are TGTGCCAGCGTTACTAGCGGGGGGGCCGGAGCAGATACGCAGTATTTT. It codes for CASVTSGGAGADTQYF.